The 11 T cell receptor beta chains presented below share a single source sample, sequenced in a study of blood T cell repertoires in COVID-19. Clones were sequenced by immunoSEQ multiplex PCR, and TCRdb holds only the in-frame ones, with some missing. The sample holds roughly 200,000 clones, approximately 90% seen once. The sequenced material came from PBMCs or T cells enriched from blood (not recorded which). The receptors originated from a woman between 35 and 50 years old in a cohort exposed to, infected with or recovered from COVID-19 (not recorded which).

The V gene is TRBV27, the J gene TRBJ2-7, with 12 bases lining up with TRBD1. The V segment lost 5 bases and the J segment 7 bases; nucleotides outside the gene matches: 9. This CDR3 spans 15 amino acids. From germline, CDR1 is MNHEY and CDR2 SMNVEV (reference sequence). The CDR3 DNA sequence: TGTGCCAGCAGTAACTCGCCGGGACAGGGGGCTGAGCAGTACTTC. This translates into CASSNSPGQGAEQYF.

The chain recombines TRBV27 with TRBJ1-1; D remains unclear. In germline, CDR1 is MNHEY, CDR2 SMNVEV (reference sequence). V shed 3 bases and J shed 3 bases, with 14 bases lying between them. The CDR3 runs 15 residues. The CDR3 sequence: CASSFLTGIHTEAFF. The CDR3 DNA follows: TGTGCCAGCAGTTTCTTGACGGGAATCCACACTGAAGCTTTCTTT.

Concerning this clone itself: Since no conserved phenylalanine or tryptophan closes the CDR3, a read error is the likely cause. The DNA is omitted, as the CDR3 cannot be located on it reliably, and the CDR3 follows TCRdb's listing. The V gene is TRBV6-5, the J gene TRBJ1-2. From its first to its last residue, the CDR3 has 11 amino acids. Germline V gives CDR1 MNHEY, CDR2 SVGAGI. CDR3 sequence reads: CASSLGGRALV.

This chain uses TRBV7-9 with TRBJ2-5; a possible D gene is TRBD2 (6 bases). The germline V gene has CDR1 SEHNR and CDR2 FQNEAQ (reference sequence). V was trimmed by 4 bases and J by 3 bases, leaving 6 bases between them. The CDR3 sequence is 12 residues long. As DNA, the CDR3 is TGTGCCAGCAGCTCGGGGGAAGAGACCCAGTACTTC. Translation: CASSSGEETQYF. Complete variable domain (other parts from reference TRBV7-9 and TRBJ2-5): DTGVSQNPRHKITKRGQNVTFRCDPISEHNRLYWYRQTLGQGPEFLTYFQNEAQLEKSRLLSDRFSAERPKGSFSTLEIQRTEQGDSAMYLCASSSGEETQYFGPGTRLLVL.

This clone has just one count. This chain's CDR3 is CASSLKHVNPRRGNYGYTF. The DNA for the CDR3 is TGTGCCAGCAGTTTAAAGCATGTAAACCCACGGCGCGGAAACTATGGCTACACCTTC. The V and J genes are TRBV28 and TRBJ1-2; D unclear. Germline assignment: CDR1 MDHEN and CDR2 SYDVKM. CDR3 length: 19 residues. Trimming stripped 2 bases from V and 2 bases from J, with 24 bases between.

The chain recombines TRBV9 with TRBJ1-2; perhaps TRBD1 as D (5 bases). The germline V gene encodes CDR1 SGDLS and CDR2 YYNGEE. The germline V and J ends were trimmed by 2 bases and 7 bases, with 12 bases remaining between them. This CDR3 comprises 13 residues. In DNA form, the CDR3 reads TGTGCCAGCAGCGTCCGCAGGGATAGTGGCTACACCTTC. This translates into CASSVRRDSGYTF.

Notes on this clone: Other DNA sequences of this sample code for an identical CDR3. DNA for the CDR3: TGTGCCAGCAGCCACAGCGGGGGGAACACTGAAGCTTTCTTT. Translated, it gives CASSHSGGNTEAFF. The rearrangement uses TRBV11-2 and TRBJ1-1, with D perhaps matching TRBD1 (5 bases). Deletions cut 5 bases from V and 1 base from J, with 11 bases between. The CDR3 has 14 amino acids. The germline V gene encodes CDR1 SGHAT and CDR2 FQNNGV.

The V and J genes are TRBV28 and TRBJ1-1; tentative D call: TRBD1 (5 bases). This CDR3 comprises 15 residues. Germline CDR1 is MDHEN and CDR2 is SYDVKM. V dropped 5 bases and J dropped 5 bases, with 18 bases sitting between them. CDR3 protein: CASSPREGRETEAFF. CDR3 nucleotide sequence: TGTGCCAGCAGTCCCCGGGAGGGGCGGGAAACTGAAGCTTTCTTT.

The chain employs TRBV4-2 and TRBJ2-1; D is possibly TRBD2 (6 bases). V lost 0 bases and J lost 9, with 21 bases in between. CDR3 length equals 17 residues. CDR1 and CDR2 from the germline V gene are LGHNA and YNFKEQ. The CDR3 region is CASSQETAGSRFIEQFF. CDR3 DNA: TGTGCCAGCAGCCAAGAAACCGCCGGGAGTCGCTTCATTGAGCAGTTCTTC.

This chain connects TRBV7-2 to TRBJ2-3; perhaps TRBD2 as D (5 bases). In germline, CDR1 is SGHTA, CDR2 FQGNSA. V shed 2 bases and J shed 1 base, with 10 bases lying between them. The CDR3 runs 15 residues. CDR3 coding DNA: TGTGCCAGCAGCTTATGGCGGGCGCGCACAGATACGCAGTATTTT. Amino acid sequence: CASSLWRARTDTQYF.

The chain carries TRBV10-1 and TRBJ1-1; D ambiguous. In germline, CDR1 is WNHNN, CDR2 SYGVQD (reference sequence). V was clipped by 3 bases and J by 6 bases, with 14 bases between them. The CDR3 extends over 14 amino acids. The CDR3 region has the DNA TGCGCCAGCAGTGACCGGGAGATGCCCGCTGAAGCTTTCTTT. It specifies CASSDREMPAEAFF.